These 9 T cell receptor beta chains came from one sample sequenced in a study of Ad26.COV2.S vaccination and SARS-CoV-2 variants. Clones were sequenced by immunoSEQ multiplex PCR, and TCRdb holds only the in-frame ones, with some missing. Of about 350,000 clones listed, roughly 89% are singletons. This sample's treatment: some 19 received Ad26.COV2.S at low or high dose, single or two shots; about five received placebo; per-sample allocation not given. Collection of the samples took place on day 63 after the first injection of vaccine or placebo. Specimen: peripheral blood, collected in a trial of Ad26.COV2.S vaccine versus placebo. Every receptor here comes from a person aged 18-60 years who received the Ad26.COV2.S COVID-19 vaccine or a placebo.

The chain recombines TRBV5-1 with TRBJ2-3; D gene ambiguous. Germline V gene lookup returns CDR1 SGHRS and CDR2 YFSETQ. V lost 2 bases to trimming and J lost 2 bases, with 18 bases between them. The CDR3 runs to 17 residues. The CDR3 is CASSFRSLGFLTDTQYF. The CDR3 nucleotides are TGCGCCAGCAGCTTTCGATCCTTAGGCTTCCTCACAGATACGCAGTATTTT.

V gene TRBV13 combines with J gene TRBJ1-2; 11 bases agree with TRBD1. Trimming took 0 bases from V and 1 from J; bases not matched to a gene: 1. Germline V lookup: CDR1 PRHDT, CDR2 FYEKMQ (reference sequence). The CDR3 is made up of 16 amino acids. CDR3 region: CASSLGGQGVNYGYTF. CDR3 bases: TGTGCCAGCAGCTTAGGGGGACAGGGGGTTAACTATGGCTACACCTTC.

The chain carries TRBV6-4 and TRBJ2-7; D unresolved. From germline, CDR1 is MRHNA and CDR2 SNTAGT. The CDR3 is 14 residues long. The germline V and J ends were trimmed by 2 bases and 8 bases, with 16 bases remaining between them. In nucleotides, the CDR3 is TGTGCCAGCAGTGACCTGAGGCCCCAAGGGAAGCAGTACTTC. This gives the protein CASSDLRPQGKQYF.

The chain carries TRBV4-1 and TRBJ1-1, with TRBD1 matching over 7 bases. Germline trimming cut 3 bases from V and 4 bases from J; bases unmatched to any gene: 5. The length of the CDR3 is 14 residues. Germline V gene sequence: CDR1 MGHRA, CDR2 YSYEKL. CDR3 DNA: TGCGCCAGCAGCCAGGAACAGGGGTTCACTGAAGCTTTCTTT. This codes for CASSQEQGFTEAFF.

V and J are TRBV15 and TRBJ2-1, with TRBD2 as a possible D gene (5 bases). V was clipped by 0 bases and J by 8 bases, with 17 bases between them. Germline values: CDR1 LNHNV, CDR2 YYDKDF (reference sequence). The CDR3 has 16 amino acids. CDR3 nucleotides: TGTGCCACCAGCAGAGAATCCCCCACTAGTTTCGATGAGCAGTTCTTC. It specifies CATSRESPTSFDEQFF. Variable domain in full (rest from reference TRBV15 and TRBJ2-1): DAMVIQNPRYQVTQFGKPVTLSCSQTLNHNVMYWYQQKSSQAPKLLFHYYDKDFNNEADTPDNFQSRRPNTSFCFLDIRSPGLGDTAMYLCATSRESPTSFDEQFFGPGTRLTVL.

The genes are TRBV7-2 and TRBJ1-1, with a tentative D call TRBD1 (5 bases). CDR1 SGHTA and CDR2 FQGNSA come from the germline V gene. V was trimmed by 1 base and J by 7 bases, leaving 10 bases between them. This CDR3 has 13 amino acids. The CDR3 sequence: CASSLGARDEAFF. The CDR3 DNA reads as TGTGCCAGCAGCTTAGGTGCCAGGGATGAAGCTTTCTTT.

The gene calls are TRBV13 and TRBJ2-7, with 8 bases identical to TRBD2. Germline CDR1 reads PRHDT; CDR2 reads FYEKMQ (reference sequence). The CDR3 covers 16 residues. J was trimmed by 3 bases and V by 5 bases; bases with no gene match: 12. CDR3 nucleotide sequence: TGTGCCAGCAGCCGCGGACGGAGCGGGGGAAACTACGAGCAGTACTTC. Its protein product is CASSRGRSGGNYEQYF.

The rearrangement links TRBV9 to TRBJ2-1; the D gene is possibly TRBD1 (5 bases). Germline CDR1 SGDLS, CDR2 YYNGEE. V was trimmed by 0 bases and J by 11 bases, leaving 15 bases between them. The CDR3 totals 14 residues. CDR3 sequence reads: CASSVGDGAGQQFF. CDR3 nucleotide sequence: TGTGCCAGCAGCGTAGGGGATGGGGCAGGCCAGCAGTTCTTC. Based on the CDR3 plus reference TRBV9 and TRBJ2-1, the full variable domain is DSGVTQTPKHLITATGQRVTLRCSPRSGDLSVYWYQQSLDQGLQFLIQYYNGEERAKGNILERFSAQQFPDLHSELNLSSLELGDSALYFCASSVGDGAGQQFFGPGTRLTVL.

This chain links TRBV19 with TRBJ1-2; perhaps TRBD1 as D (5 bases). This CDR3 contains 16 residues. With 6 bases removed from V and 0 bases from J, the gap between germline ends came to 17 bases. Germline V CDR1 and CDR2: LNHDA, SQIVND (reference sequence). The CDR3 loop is CASSPDTTETNYGYTF. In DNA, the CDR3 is TGTGCCAGTAGCCCCGATACGACAGAAACTAACTATGGCTACACCTTC.